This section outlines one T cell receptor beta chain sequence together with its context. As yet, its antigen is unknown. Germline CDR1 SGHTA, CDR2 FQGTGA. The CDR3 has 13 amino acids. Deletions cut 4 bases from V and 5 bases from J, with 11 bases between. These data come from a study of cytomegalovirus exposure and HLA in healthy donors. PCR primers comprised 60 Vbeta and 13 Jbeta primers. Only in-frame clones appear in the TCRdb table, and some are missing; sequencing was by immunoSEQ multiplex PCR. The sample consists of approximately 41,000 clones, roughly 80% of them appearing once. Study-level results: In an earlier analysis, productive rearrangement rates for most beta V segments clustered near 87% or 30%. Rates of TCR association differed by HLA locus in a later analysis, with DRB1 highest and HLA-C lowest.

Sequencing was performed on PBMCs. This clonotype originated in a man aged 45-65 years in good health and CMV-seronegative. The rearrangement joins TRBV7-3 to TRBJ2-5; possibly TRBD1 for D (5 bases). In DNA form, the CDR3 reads TGTGCCAGCAGCTCCAGGGTGGGGGAGACCCAGTACTTC. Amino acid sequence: CASSSRVGETQYF. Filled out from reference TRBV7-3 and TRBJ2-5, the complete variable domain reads GAGVSQTPSNKVTEKGKYVELRCDPISGHTALYWYRQSLGQGPEFLIYFQGTGAADDSGLPNDRFFAVRPEGSVSTLKIQRTERGDSAVYLCASSSRVGETQYFGPGTRLLVL.